Each of the 4 T cell receptor beta chains below was sequenced from the same sample in a study of OX40 agonist ivuxolimab in advanced cancers. TCRdb's table, derived via immunoSEQ multiplex PCR, lists solely in-frame clones and lacks some. Among about 35,000 clones listed, roughly 85% were seen once. Specimen: CD4+ or CD8+ T cells sorted from blood, collected in a trial of the OX40 agonist ivuxolimab. Receptor source: an adult with an advanced solid tumor such as melanoma, head and neck, liver or kidney cancer.

CDR3 sequence: CSVEGWAGGDYGYTF. In nucleotides, the CDR3 is TGCAGCGTTGAAGGATGGGCAGGGGGCGACTATGGCTACACCTTC. V and J are TRBV29-1 and TRBJ1-2; 8 bases align to TRBD1. Germline CDR1 and CDR2: SQVTM and ANQGSEA. The CDR3 spans 15 residues. The junction had 7 bases not matched to a gene; V was cut back by 1 base and J by 3 bases.

This clone was observed a few times. The identical CDR3 is also encoded by other nucleotide sequences in the sample. The chain recombines TRBV7-2 with TRBJ2-7; TRBD2 matches 11 bases. Trimming cost V 5 bases and J 1 base; bases outside gene matches: 4. This CDR3 spans 15 amino acids. Germline V gene lookup returns CDR1 SGHTA and CDR2 FQGNSA. The CDR3 DNA is TGTGCCAGCAGCCTTAGCGGGGGGGGTTCCTACGAGCAGTACTTC. Encoded protein: CASSLSGGGSYEQYF.

The chain combines TRBV19 with TRBJ1-1; 8 positions agree with TRBD1. Germline assignment: CDR1 LNHDA and CDR2 SQIVND (reference sequence). The V and J ends lost 3 bases and 1 base, in that order; junction bases with no gene match: 4. The CDR3 contains 15 residues. DNA for the CDR3: TGTGCCAGTAGTATGGGAGGACAGGGGAACACTGAAGCTTTCTTT. As protein: CASSMGGQGNTEAFF.

The chain is built from TRBV7-8 and TRBJ1-2; D perhaps matches TRBD1 (6 bases). V was clipped by 4 bases and J by 0 bases, with 12 bases between them. The CDR3 covers 15 residues. Germline values: CDR1 SGHVS, CDR2 FQNEAQ. The CDR3 DNA is TGTGCCAGCAGCTCAATGACAGGAGCTAACTATGGCTACACCTTC. This gives the protein CASSSMTGANYGYTF. Full variable domain (missing parts from reference TRBV7-8 and TRBJ1-2): GAGVSQSPRYKVAKRGQDVALRCDPISGHVSLFWYQQALGQGPEFLTYFQNEAQLDKSGLPSDRFFAERPEGSVSTLKIQRTQQEDSAVYLCASSSMTGANYGYTFGSGTRLTVV.